Below, 29 T cell receptor beta chains from the same sample are listed, as sequenced in a study of blood T cell repertoires in COVID-19. Method: immunoSEQ multiplex PCR; TCRdb's copy keeps in-frame clones and lacks some. Here the sample spans 300,000 or so clones, about 87% being singletons. The sequenced material came from peripheral blood. Receptors originate from a woman aged 40-49 years with acute or convalescent COVID-19.

The chain uses TRBV7-8 and TRBJ1-2; the D gene is possibly TRBD1 (6 bases). Trimming took off 4 bases at V and 8 bases at J, with 23 bases between the two ends. This CDR3 has 16 amino acids. Germline V CDR1 and CDR2: SGHVS, FQNEAQ. CDR3 in amino acids: CASSSGNRALLQGYTF. For the CDR3, the DNA is TGTGCCAGCAGCTCAGGAAACAGGGCCCTTCTTCAGGGCTACACCTTC.

The chain links TRBV6-6 to TRBJ1-4; possibly TRBD1 for D (5 bases). V lost 2 bases to trimming and J lost 4 bases, with 11 bases between them. Germline CDR1 is MNHNY and CDR2 is SVGAGI (reference sequence). CDR3 size: 15 residues. The CDR3, as DNA: TGTGCCAGCAGTTACAGAGGCCAGGGTAATGAAAAACTGTTTTTT. This encodes CASSYRGQGNEKLFF.

The chain has TRBV11-2 and TRBJ1-6, with D possibly being TRBD1 (6 bases). The CDR3 loop spans 15 amino acids. Trimming took off 2 bases at V and 9 bases at J, with 14 bases between the two ends. The germline V gene has CDR1 SGHAT and CDR2 FQNNGV. CDR3 nucleotides: TGTGCCAGCAGCTTACGAGCAGGGGTCGGTTCACCCCTCCACTTT. It encodes CASSLRAGVGSPLHF.

This chain links TRBV7-2 with TRBJ1-2; D call uncertain. The V and J ends lost 4 bases and 8 bases respectively, with 14 bases between them. Looked up from germline, CDR1 is SGHTA and CDR2 is FQGNSA. The CDR3 loop spans 13 amino acids. This CDR3 is CASSSLPRGGYTF. DNA for the CDR3: TGTGCCAGCAGCTCTCTGCCCAGAGGGGGCTACACCTTC. Drawing the rest from reference TRBV7-2 and TRBJ1-2, the complete variable domain is GAGVSQSPSNKVTEKGKDVELRCDPISGHTALYWYRQSLGQGLEFLIYFQGNSAPDKSGLPSDRFSAERTGGSVSTLTIQRTQQEDSAVYLCASSSLPRGGYTFGSGTRLTVV.

The chain carries TRBV7-3 and TRBJ1-4; D is uncertain. Trimming stripped 2 bases from V and 6 bases from J, with 4 bases between. This CDR3 comprises 12 residues. Per germline, CDR1 SGHTA and CDR2 FQGTGA. CDR3 nucleotides: TGTGCCAGCAGCTTATCGGATGAAAAACTGTTTTTT. It is translated as CASSLSDEKLFF.

J is TRBJ2-2 and V is TRBV5-6; D perhaps matches TRBD2 (6 bases). The germline CDR1 and CDR2 sequences are SGHDT and YYEEEE. The CDR3 is 15 amino acids. V was pared by 1 base and J by 6 bases, with 13 bases between. CDR3 coding DNA: TGTGCCAGCAGCTTGCTGGGGCGGGGCTCCGGGGAGCTGTTTTTT. Translation: CASSLLGRGSGELFF.

This chain connects TRBV5-4 to TRBJ2-2; 7 bases line up with TRBD1. V was pared by 1 base and J by 1 base, with 10 bases of the junction left unmatched. The CDR3 spans 18 residues. CDR1 and CDR2 from the germline V gene are SGHNT and YYREEE (reference sequence). The CDR3 loop is CASSLSSPGQWNTGELFF. CDR3 bases: TGTGCCAGCAGCTTGTCCTCGCCGGGACAGTGGAACACCGGGGAGCTGTTTTTT.

V gene TRBV3-1 (or the pseudogene TRBV3-2) combines with J gene TRBJ1-2; 8 nucleotides align to TRBD1. Germline CDR1 is LGHDT and CDR2 is YNNKEL (reference sequence). The CDR3 spans 15 residues. The V segment lost 4 bases and the J segment 4 bases; nucleotides outside the gene matches: 8. The CDR3 DNA follows: TGTGCCAGCAGCCCATCGACCGGGACAGGCTATGGCTACACCTTC. The encoded protein is CASSPSTGTGYGYTF.

This clone appeared a single time. The chain couples TRBV9 to TRBJ1-3; TRBD1 matches at 7 bases. The CDR3 spans 15 residues. Per germline, CDR1 SGDLS and CDR2 YYNGEE. V was clipped by 4 bases and J by 7 bases; unmatched bases: 11. CDR3 coding DNA: TGTGCCAGCAGCCAACTCGGGACAGTGTGGAACACCATATATTTT. It translates to CASSQLGTVWNTIYF.

V and J are TRBV29-1 and TRBJ2-4; 7 bases align to TRBD1. The trim removed 6 bases at V and 0 bases at J, leaving 5 bases unmatched. This CDR3 is 14 amino acids long. Germline CDR1 is SQVTM and CDR2 is ANQGSEA. CDR3 region: CSVMTGLAKNIQYF. CDR3 sequence (DNA): TGCAGCGTGATGACAGGGCTAGCCAAAAACATTCAGTACTTC.

CDR3 DNA: TGTGCCAGCAGTGTACAGGGATTCGCTGAAGCTTTCTTT. This gives the protein CASSVQGFAEAFF. The chain carries TRBV6-4 and TRBJ1-1; perhaps TRBD1 as D (6 bases). The V end was cut by 4 bases, the J end by 6 bases, with 12 bases between. The CDR3 consists of 13 residues. Germline CDR1 MRHNA, CDR2 SNTAGT.

The rearrangement uses TRBV29-1 and TRBJ1-1, with TRBD1 matching 7 bases. The CDR3 is 12 residues long. Germline V gives CDR1 SQVTM, CDR2 ANQGSEA. Trimming took 4 bases from V and 6 from J; bases not matched to a gene: 5. The CDR3 nucleotides read TGCAGCGTTGCGAGGGGGCAGGCTGAAGCTTTCTTT. Amino acids: CSVARGQAEAFF.

This chain uses TRBV18 with TRBJ1-1; D remains ambiguous. V lost 4 bases and J 12 bases, leaving 15 bases between the germline ends. The CDR3 has 12 residues. The germline gives CDR1 KGHSH, CDR2 LQKENI. The CDR3, as DNA: TGTGCCAGCTCACAGGAGGACGGGAAAACTTTCTTT. As protein: CASSQEDGKTFF.

The rearrangement links TRBV5-1 to TRBJ1-2, with TRBD1 matching over 7 bases. Germline lookup yields CDR1 SGHRS and CDR2 YFSETQ. J lost 4 bases, V lost 4 bases, and 7 bases had no gene match. The CDR3 is 14 amino acids. Here the CDR3 reads CASSAGQPLYGYTF. The CDR3 DNA reads TGCGCCAGCAGCGCGGGACAGCCCCTCTATGGCTACACCTTC.

This chain connects TRBV4-2 to TRBJ2-4; maybe TRBD2 (6 bases). Trimming removed 0 bases from V and 7 bases from J, with 16 bases in between. Germline CDR1 and CDR2: LGHNA and YNFKEQ. The CDR3 totals 16 residues. CDR3 amino acids: CASSQEVRLARNIQYF. The CDR3 bases are TGTGCCAGCAGCCAAGAGGTTCGCCTAGCGCGGAACATTCAGTACTTC.

This sequence joins TRBV5-1 and TRBJ1-1; a possible D gene is TRBD1 (6 bases). CDR1 is SGHRS and CDR2 is YFSETQ in the germline V gene. V was pared by 3 bases and J by 0 bases, with 12 bases between. The CDR3 extends over 15 amino acids. The CDR3: CASSSLRGMNTEAFF. The CDR3 DNA reads TGCGCCAGCAGCTCACTTAGGGGGATGAACACTGAAGCTTTCTTT.

This clone was seen only once. The chain links TRBV11-3 to TRBJ2-3; D not certain. CDR3 length: 14 amino acids. Deletions cut 5 bases from V and 3 bases from J, with 12 bases between. Per the germline V gene, CDR1 is SGHNT and CDR2 is YENEEA. CDR3: CASSARHHTDTQYF. CDR3 DNA: TGTGCCAGCAGCGCCCGACACCATACAGATACGCAGTATTTT.

The V call is TRBV9, the J call TRBJ2-3; 10 bases are a match to TRBD2. Germline values: CDR1 SGDLS, CDR2 YYNGEE. The CDR3 is 15 amino acids. V lost 6 bases and J lost 5; bases outside the gene matches: 9. The CDR3 nucleotides read TGTGCCAGCAAGGTTAGCGGGGGGCCGGGAGATACGCAGTATTTT. Encoded protein: CASKVSGGPGDTQYF.

The V call is TRBV21-1, the J call TRBJ1-4; the table calls TRBD1, which could not be checked here. TRBV21-1 is shown as a pseudogene. The CDR3 length is 14 residues. The CDR3 here is CASSNDREYEKLFF. Here the CDR3 DNA reads TGTGCCAGCAGCAATGACAGGGAATATGAAAAACTGTTTTTT.

The V and J genes are TRBV21-1 and TRBJ2-7; TRBD1, the D gene given by the table, was not confirmed from the DNA. TRBV21-1 is a pseudogene. The CDR3 runs 14 residues. The CDR3 region has the DNA TGTGCCAGCAGAGGGGCGGACAGCTCCTACGAGCAGTACGTC. Translation gives CASRGADSSYEQYV.

This sequence joins TRBV19 and TRBJ2-1; D remains unclear. Trimming removed 3 bases at V and 10 bases at J, with 10 bases between. The CDR3 runs to 12 residues. The germline V gene has CDR1 LNHDA and CDR2 SQIVND (reference sequence). The CDR3 is CASSIGAREQFF. The CDR3 DNA follows: TGTGCCAGTAGTATTGGAGCTCGGGAGCAGTTCTTC.

This chain links TRBV3-1 (or the pseudogene TRBV3-2) with TRBJ2-1, with D perhaps TRBD2 (6 bases). The CDR3 contains 13 residues. The V end lost 1 base, the J end lost 11 bases, and 12 bases lay between the germline ends. CDR1 is LGHDT and CDR2 is YNNKEL in the germline V gene (reference sequence). The DNA of the CDR3 is TGTGCCAGCAGCCAAGTAGCGGAGACAAAGCAGTTCTTC. Its protein product is CASSQVAETKQFF.

The chain has TRBV11-2 and TRBJ1-2; D remains ambiguous. The CDR3 consists of 13 residues. CDR1 and CDR2 (germline): SGHAT, FQNNGV. Trimming took 5 bases from V and 5 from J, leaving 12 bases between them. For the CDR3, the DNA is TGTGCCAGCAGCACAAGCGGAGGATATGGCTACACCTTC. The encoded protein is CASSTSGGYGYTF. Together with reference TRBV11-2 and TRBJ1-2, the CDR3 gives the full variable domain: EAGVAQSPRYKIIEKRQSVAFWCNPISGHATLYWYQQILGQGPKLLIQFQNNGVVDDSQLPKDRFSAERLKGVDSTLKIQPAKLEDSAVYLCASSTSGGYGYTFGSGTRLTVV.

This rearrangement joins TRBV6-1 to TRBJ1-5; D is perhaps TRBD1 (5 bases). The CDR3 loop spans 16 amino acids. CDR1 and CDR2 from the germline V gene are MNHNS and SASEGT. The V end lost 3 bases, the J end lost 4 bases, and 16 bases lay between the germline ends. The CDR3 nucleotides are TGTGCCAGCAGTGACCCAGGGTGGGATTCTAATCAGCCCCAGCATTTT. This translates into CASSDPGWDSNQPQHF.

V is TRBV3-1 (or the pseudogene TRBV3-2) and J is TRBJ1-3; perhaps TRBD1 as D (5 bases). Germline values: CDR1 LGHDT, CDR2 YNNKEL (reference sequence). The germline V and J ends were trimmed by 1 base and 4 bases, with 20 bases remaining between them. The CDR3 extends over 18 amino acids. CDR3 region: CASSQAGEGPLQGNTIYF. CDR3 DNA: TGTGCCAGCAGCCAAGCGGGGGAGGGACCTCTACAAGGAAACACCATATATTTT.

This clone was detected once. The chain combines TRBV6-6 with TRBJ1-1; 7 nucleotides line up with TRBD1. Unmatched junction bases numbered 10, after V lost 4 bases and J lost 11 bases. Germline V CDR1 and CDR2: MNHNY, SVGAGI (reference sequence). This CDR3 comprises 13 residues. This CDR3 is CASSSQIGTAAFF. Written as DNA, the CDR3 is TGTGCCAGCAGTTCCCAGATCGGGACAGCCGCTTTCTTT.

The CDR3 DNA is TGTGCCACCACGGGACTAGCGGGGATCTCCTACGAGCAGTACGTC. As protein: CATTGLAGISYEQYV. The gene calls are TRBV19 and TRBJ2-7; 13 positions agree with TRBD2. CDR3 length: 15 residues. With V trimmed by 10 bases and J by 0 bases, 6 bases remained unmatched. Germline lookup yields CDR1 LNHDA and CDR2 SQIVND (reference sequence).

This clone was observed a single time. The J gene is TRBJ2-5, the V gene TRBV15; D remains unclear. The CDR3 contains 14 residues. Germline CDR1 and CDR2: LNHNV and YYDKDF (reference sequence). The V end was cut by 2 bases, the J end by 2 bases, with 9 bases between. CDR3 sequence reads: CATSRTLAQETQYF. The DNA of the CDR3 is TGTGCCACCAGCAGAACTTTAGCTCAAGAGACCCAGTACTTC.

This chain links TRBV5-1 with TRBJ1-6; no clear D. The CDR3 covers 15 residues. From germline, CDR1 is SGHRS and CDR2 YFSETQ. V lost 0 bases and J 9 bases, leaving 13 bases between the germline ends. For the CDR3, the DNA is TGCGCCAGCAGCTTGGCGGGAGGAAGTGGTTCACCCCTCCACTTT. Amino acids: CASSLAGGSGSPLHF.